Listed below are T cell receptor beta chains from one sample, sequenced in a study of blood T cells in healthy people across ages. MiXCR, applied by TCRdb to the 5' RACE reads, yields one record per CDR3 protein. The data show a few hundred thousand distinct CDR3 sequences, 52% seen once. Sequenced: blood. The source is a man in his sixties in good health. Both conserved end residues are part of each CDR3. D genes are given only for firm matches. A row's size may be missing; if present it is once, few, many or a size class.

>many|TRBV6-2/TRBV6-3|TRBJ2-3|NA|11
CASSYSYTQYF
TGTGCCAGCAGTTACTCTTATACGCAGTATTTT
>NA|TRBV2|TRBJ1-1|NA|11
CASSADSGAFF
TGTGCCAGCAGCGCCGACAGTGGAGCTTTCTTT
>once|TRBV20-1|TRBJ2-7|NA|15
CSAVPLGTQLEAQYF
TGCAGTGCTGTACCACTAGGAACGCAATTAGAGGCCCAGTACTTC
>NA|TRBV6-2/TRBV6-3|TRBJ2-7|TRBD1|14
CASSSRDRRHEQYF
TGTGCCAGCAGTTCCCGGGACAGGCGGCACGAGCAGTACTTC
>few|TRBV5-5|TRBJ1-2|TRBD1|18
CASSPRFRDRVANYGYTF
TGTGCCAGCAGCCCGCGATTCCGGGACAGGGTAGCTAACTATGGCTACACCTTC
>NA|TRBV14|TRBJ2-5|NA|13
CASSQGNEETQYF
TGTGCCAGCAGCCAAGGGAACGAAGAGACCCAGTACTTC
>NA|TRBV10-2|TRBJ1-5|NA|13
CASSIQNNQPQHF
TGCGCCAGCAGCATACAGAACAATCAGCCCCAGCATTTT
>NA|TRBV10-2|TRBJ2-5|NA|13
CASRTPYQETQYF
TGCGCCAGCAGGACACCGTACCAAGAGACCCAGTACTTC
>NA|TRBV11-2|TRBJ2-7|TRBD2|13
CVSSTIGGGEQYF
TGTGTCAGCAGCACCATCGGGGGGGGTGAGCAGTACTTC
>NA|TRBV7-9|TRBJ2-7|TRBD2|16
CASSLGRTSGTNEQYF
TGTGCCAGCAGCTTAGGGAGGACTAGCGGGACGAACGAGCAGTACTTC
>NA|TRBV7-9|TRBJ2-7|NA|17
CASSPQIRQRSSYEQYF
TGTGCCAGCAGCCCTCAGATCCGACAGCGAAGCTCCTACGAGCAGTACTTC
>NA|TRBV18|TRBJ2-5|TRBD2|16
CASSPTGGRNQETQYF
TGTGCCAGCTCACCAACCGGCGGGAGGAACCAAGAGACCCAGTACTTC
>NA|TRBV20-1|TRBJ2-1|TRBD2|14
CSAAGTSGLGEQFF
TGCAGTGCGGCCGGGACTAGCGGCCTCGGTGAGCAGTTCTTC
>NA|TRBV6-1|TRBJ1-2|NA|12
CASSEAPEGYTF
TGTGCCAGCAGTGAGGCTCCGGAGGGCTACACCTTC
>NA|TRBV4-3|TRBJ2-1|TRBD2|17
CTSSQDPGLAGSNEQFF
TGCACCAGCAGCCAGGACCCGGGACTAGCGGGATCCAATGAGCAGTTCTTC
>NA|TRBV6-2/TRBV6-3|TRBJ1-2|NA|14
CASSYGDRAYGYTF
TGTGCCAGCAGTTACGGAGACAGAGCCTATGGCTACACCTTC
>NA|TRBV6-2/TRBV6-3|TRBJ1-5|NA|17
CASSRPLQGLGGQSQHF
TGTGCCAGCAGCCGGCCCCTACAGGGTCTGGGTGGGCAGTCCCAGCATTTT
>NA|TRBV28|TRBJ1-1|NA|14
CASRLLSGATEAFF
TGTGCCAGCAGGTTACTCTCAGGGGCCACTGAAGCTTTCTTT